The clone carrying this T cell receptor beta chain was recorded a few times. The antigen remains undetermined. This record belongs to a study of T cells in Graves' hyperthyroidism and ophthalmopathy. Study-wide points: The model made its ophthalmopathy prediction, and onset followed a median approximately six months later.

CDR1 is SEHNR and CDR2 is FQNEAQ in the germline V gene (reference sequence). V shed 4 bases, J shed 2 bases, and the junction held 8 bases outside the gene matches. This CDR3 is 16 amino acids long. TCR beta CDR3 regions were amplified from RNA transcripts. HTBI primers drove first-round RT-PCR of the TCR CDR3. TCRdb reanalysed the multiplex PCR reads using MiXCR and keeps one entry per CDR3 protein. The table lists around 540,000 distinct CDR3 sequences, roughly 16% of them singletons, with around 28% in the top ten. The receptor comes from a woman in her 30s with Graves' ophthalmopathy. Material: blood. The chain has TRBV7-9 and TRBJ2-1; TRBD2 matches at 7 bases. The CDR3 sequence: CASSSSLGGAYNEQFF. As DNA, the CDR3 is TGTGCCAGCAGCTCGTCCCTGGGGGGGGCCTACAATGAGCAGTTCTTC.